Included here is one TCR beta chain sequence, with context. These data originate in a study of control samples from healthy donors and cancer patients. V shed 0 bases and J shed 4 bases, with 9 bases lying between them. The CDR3 spans 13 residues. Germline loops: CDR1 SQVTM, CDR2 ANQGSEA. Sequencing used immunoSEQ multiplex PCR; TCRdb keeps in-frame clones, though not all of them. This sample has 150,000 to 200,000 clones, with approximately 93% found just once. The chain links TRBV29-1 to TRBJ1-1, with D uncertain. The receptor was derived from a woman aged 40-49 years in good health. Sequencing used blood. CDR3: CSVEESRVTEAFF. The CDR3 DNA reads TGCAGCGTTGAAGAGTCGAGGGTCACTGAAGCTTTCTTT. Combining the CDR3 with reference TRBV29-1 and TRBJ1-1 gives the whole variable domain SAVISQKPSRDICQRGTSLTIQCQVDSQVTMMFWYRQQPGQSLTLIATANQGSEATYESGFVIDKFPISRPNLTFSTLTVSNMSPEDSSIYLCSVEESRVTEAFFGQGTRLTVV.